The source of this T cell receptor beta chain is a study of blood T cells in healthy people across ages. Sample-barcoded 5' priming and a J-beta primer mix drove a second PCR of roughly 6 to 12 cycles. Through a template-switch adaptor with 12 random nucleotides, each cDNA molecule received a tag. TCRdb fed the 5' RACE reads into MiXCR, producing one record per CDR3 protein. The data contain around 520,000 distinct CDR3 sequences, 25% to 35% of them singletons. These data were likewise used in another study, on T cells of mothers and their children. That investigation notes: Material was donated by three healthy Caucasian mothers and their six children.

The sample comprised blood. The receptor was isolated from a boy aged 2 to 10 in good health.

CDR3 bases: TGCAGTGCTTTACGCCAGGGGGCAGGTGGCTACACCTTC. Protein: CSALRQGAGGYTF. This chain joins TRBV20-1 and TRBJ1-2; 8 bases are shared with TRBD1. The CDR3 covers 13 residues. Per the germline V gene, CDR1 is DFQATT and CDR2 is SNEGSKA (reference sequence). V lost 5 bases to trimming and J lost 7 bases; unmatched junction nucleotides: 9.